A single sample is the source of the 14 T cell receptor beta chains below, sequenced in a study of T cell responses to AZD1222 COVID-19 vaccine (dated by TCRdb to the early 2020s). This specimen's time point label, interpreted: baseline before first vaccination. Libraries were constructed by the immunoSEQ multiplex PCR assay. The immuneACCESS repertoire file appears here via TCRdb, limited to in-frame rearrangements. These files lack a portion of the clones; in checked studies, under half of the deficit traces to unresolved V genes, and the cause of the others is not known. This sample has 80,000 to 100,000 clones in its table, and roughly 90% of those were observed once. The ten largest clones capture 13% of the sample. This material consisted of peripheral blood, taken on day 0 of AZD1222 vaccination. All receptors derive from an adult in good health.

The chain is built from TRBV6-1 and TRBJ1-5; the D gene is possibly TRBD1 (6 bases). The ends were cut back, 1 base at V and 6 bases at J, with 13 bases in the middle. The germline CDR1 and CDR2 sequences are MNHNS and SASEGT. This CDR3 has 15 amino acids. CDR3 loop: CASSEVREGGQPQHF. CDR3 bases: TGTGCCAGCAGTGAAGTCAGGGAGGGGGGTCAGCCCCAGCATTTT.

The V and J genes are TRBV5-1 and TRBJ1-1; 8 bases map to TRBD1. V lost 4 bases and J lost 1; bases outside the gene matches: 6. Germline lookup yields CDR1 SGHRS and CDR2 YFSETQ. The length of the CDR3 is 15 residues. Here the CDR3 reads CASSPTGTGNTEAFF. The CDR3 bases are TGCGCCAGCAGCCCTACCGGGACAGGGAACACTGAAGCTTTCTTT.

This clone appeared a single time. The chain joins TRBV7-8 to TRBJ1-6; 7 nucleotides align to TRBD1. This CDR3 region has 15 residues. Trimming took 4 bases from V and 10 from J; bases not matched to a gene: 10. Germline V lookup: CDR1 SGHVS, CDR2 FQNEAQ. The CDR3 loop is CASSSLRQGASPLHF. In DNA form, the CDR3 reads TGTGCCAGCAGCTCCCTACGACAGGGTGCGTCACCCCTCCACTTT.

The chain uses TRBV5-1 and TRBJ1-1; 7 nucleotides match TRBD1. V lost 2 bases, J lost 0 bases, and 10 bases stayed unmatched. The CDR3 extends over 17 amino acids. In germline, CDR1 is SGHRS, CDR2 YFSETQ. The CDR3 DNA reads as TGCGCCAGCAGCTTTGGAGGACAGGCCATAATGAACACTGAAGCTTTCTTT. Encoded protein: CASSFGGQAIMNTEAFF.

The J gene is TRBJ2-7, the V gene TRBV19; unclear D gene. The CDR3 length is 14 residues. CDR1 and CDR2 from the germline V gene are LNHDA and SQIVND (reference sequence). CDR3 sequence reads: CARDVSFSSYEQYF. CDR3 bases: TGTGCTAGGGATGTTAGTTTCAGCTCCTACGAGCAGTACTTC.

This chain links TRBV3-1 (or the pseudogene TRBV3-2) with TRBJ1-5, with 10 bases that match TRBD1. Germline V gene lookup returns CDR1 LGHDT and CDR2 YNNKEL (reference sequence). V lost 0 bases to trimming and J lost 2 bases; unmatched junction nucleotides: 4. The CDR3 runs to 17 residues. The CDR3 sequence is CASSQDPTGGGNQPQHF. The CDR3 DNA sequence: TGTGCCAGCAGCCAAGACCCGACAGGGGGCGGCAATCAGCCCCAGCATTTT.

This chain connects TRBV7-9 to TRBJ2-2, with 12 positions matching TRBD1. Germline-derived CDR1 and CDR2 are SEHNR and FQNEAQ (reference sequence). CDR3 length equals 15 residues. J lost 6 bases, V lost 5 bases, and 4 bases had no gene match. The CDR3 sequence is CASSPGTGGPGELFF. The CDR3 DNA reads TGTGCCAGCAGCCCCGGGACAGGGGGCCCCGGGGAGCTGTTTTTT.

In DNA, the CDR3 is TGTGCCAGCAGCTTGGCAACCGGGGCATACGAGCAGTACTTC. Translation gives CASSLATGAYEQYF. The V and J genes are TRBV5-4 and TRBJ2-7; the D call may be TRBD1 or TRBD2 (5 bases each). V lost 0 bases and J lost 4, with 11 bases in between. The CDR3 sequence is 14 residues long. CDR1 and CDR2 (germline): SGHNT, YYREEE (reference sequence).

The chain is built from TRBV30 and TRBJ1-2, with TRBD1 matching 12 bases. The CDR3 extends over 14 amino acids. Trimming removed 4 bases from V and 6 bases from J; junction bases left unmatched: 6. Germline V gene lookup returns CDR1 GTSNPN and CDR2 SVGIG (reference sequence). The CDR3 DNA is TGTGCCTGGACGCGGGACAGGGGGCCCCATGGCTACACCTTC. Translated: CAWTRDRGPHGYTF. Full variable domain (rest looked up from reference TRBV30 and TRBJ1-2): SQTIHQWPATLVQPVGSPLSLECTVEGTSNPNLYWYRQAAGRGLQLLFYSVGIGQISSEVPQNLSASRPQDRQFILSSKKLLLSDSGFYLCAWTRDRGPHGYTFGSGTRLTVV.

The chain employs TRBV7-3 and TRBJ1-1, with D perhaps matching TRBD1 (5 bases). V lost 2 bases and J lost 1, with 8 bases in between. Germline-derived CDR1 and CDR2 are SGHTA and FQGTGA. The CDR3 totals 14 residues. The CDR3 bases are TGTGCCAGCAGCTTAGGGGGTGCGAACACTGAAGCTTTCTTT. This sequence encodes CASSLGGANTEAFF.

For the CDR3, the DNA is TGTGCCAGCAGTGGATCCGTCCGTCACCTCCACTTT. Its protein product is CASSGSVRHLHF. The gene calls are TRBV27 and TRBJ1-6, with D uncertain. The CDR3 loop spans 12 amino acids. Germline V lookup: CDR1 MNHEY, CDR2 SMNVEV (reference sequence). The germline V and J ends were trimmed by 5 bases and 15 bases, with 14 bases remaining between them.

The chain is built from TRBV28 and TRBJ1-5, with D possibly TRBD1 on 6 matching bases. CDR1 and CDR2 (germline): MDHEN, SYDVKM. The CDR3 has 15 amino acids. V lost 6 bases, J lost 1 base, and 13 bases lay in between. Here the CDR3 DNA reads TGTGCCAGCAGAGCCCCGGGACAAAGCAATCAGCCCCAGCATTTT. Its protein product is CASRAPGQSNQPQHF. The whole variable domain, filled in from reference TRBV28 and TRBJ1-5, reads DVKVTQSSRYLVKRTGEKVFLECVQDMDHENMFWYRQDPGLGLRLIYFSYDVKMKEKGDIPEGYSVSREKKERFSLILESASTNQTSMYLCASRAPGQSNQPQHFGDGTRLSIL.

In nucleotides, the CDR3 is TGTGCCAGCAGTTATTCCACAGGGGAGGATCAGCCCCAGCATTTT. Its protein is CASSYSTGEDQPQHF. This chain connects TRBV6-2 or TRBV6-3 to TRBJ1-5, with 7 bases that match TRBD1. Trimming cost V 3 bases and J 5 bases; bases outside gene matches: 7. Germline V CDR1 and CDR2: MNHEY, SVGEGT. The length of the CDR3 is 15 residues.

The gene calls are TRBV5-1 and TRBJ2-6; D is unresolved. V shed 0 bases and J shed 0 bases, with 7 bases lying between them. There are 16 residues in the CDR3. CDR1 is SGHRS, CDR2 YFSETQ, per germline. DNA of the CDR3: TGCGCCAGCAGCTTGGTATTGAACTCTGGGGCCAACGTCCTGACTTTC. Its protein is CASSLVLNSGANVLTF.